This T cell receptor beta chain was sequenced in a study of cytomegalovirus exposure and HLA in healthy donors. At the level of the study: Most donors, roughly 84% of several hundred genotyped, fell in the Caucasian-associated ancestry cluster.

Overall study findings and caveats: Across HLA loci, a later analysis found differing TCR association rates, with DRB1 most and HLA-C fewest. Reportedly, cytomegalovirus status was diagnosed with high sensitivity and specificity. V- and J-gene trimming of TCR beta was linked (in a later analysis) to a missense DCLRE1C variant.

About this clone: Its antigen is not known.

The PCR had 60 Vbeta and 13 Jbeta primers. The method was immunoSEQ multiplex PCR; TCRdb's version includes in-frame clones alone and lacks a portion of them. The top ten hold roughly 4% of the sample, which has about 100,000 clones, 79% seen once. The ends were cut back, 5 bases at V and 6 bases at J, with 23 bases in the middle. CDR1 is MNHEY, CDR2 SMNVEV, per germline (reference sequence). The CDR3 consists of 16 residues. The V and J genes are TRBV27 and TRBJ2-7; possibly TRBD2 for D (6 bases). The specimen sequenced was PBMCs. This TCR came from a female donor in good health and CMV-seropositive. Here the CDR3 reads CASSGRTVEGIREQYF. In DNA, the CDR3 is TGTGCCAGCAGTGGACGCACTGTGGAGGGGATTCGCGAGCAGTACTTC.